Listed here is a single T cell receptor beta chain. This sample is part of a study of T cell changes during pregnancy in multiple sclerosis. Per the germline V gene, CDR1 is SNHLY and CDR2 is FYNNEI. This CDR3 spans 17 amino acids. Trimming at V came to 6 bases and at J to 4 bases, leaving 12 bases not matched to a gene. TCRdb keeps only in-frame clones here, not all; method: immunoSEQ multiplex PCR. Among approximately 100,000 clones listed, just under 95% were seen once. This TCR was recovered from a female donor with multiple sclerosis, enrolled in a pregnancy study. The sample was peripheral blood, taken after pregnancy. This chain links TRBV2 with TRBJ2-1, with 10 positions matching TRBD2. The CDR3 reads CASRVNLLAGQYNEQFF. The CDR3 nucleotides read TGTGCCAGCAGAGTTAACTTACTAGCGGGACAGTACAATGAGCAGTTCTTC.